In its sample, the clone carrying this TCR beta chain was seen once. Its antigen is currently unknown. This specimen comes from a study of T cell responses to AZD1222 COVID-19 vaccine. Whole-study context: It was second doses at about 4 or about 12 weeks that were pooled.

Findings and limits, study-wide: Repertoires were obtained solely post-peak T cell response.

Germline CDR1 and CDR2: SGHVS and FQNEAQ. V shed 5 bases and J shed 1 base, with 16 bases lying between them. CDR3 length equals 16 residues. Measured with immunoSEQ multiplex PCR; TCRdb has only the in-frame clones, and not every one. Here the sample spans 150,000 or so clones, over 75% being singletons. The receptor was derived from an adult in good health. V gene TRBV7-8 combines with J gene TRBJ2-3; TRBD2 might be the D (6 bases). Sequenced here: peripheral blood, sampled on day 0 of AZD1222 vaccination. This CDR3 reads CASSPLGERGTDTQYF. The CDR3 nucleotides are TGTGCCAGCAGCCCCCTGGGGGAGCGGGGCACAGATACGCAGTATTTT.